Only a few counts were recorded for the clone carrying this T cell receptor beta chain. Its antigen is currently unknown. CDR1 is SGHNT, CDR2 YENEEA, per germline. This CDR3 has 13 amino acids. V lost 10 bases to trimming and J lost 3 bases; unmatched junction nucleotides: 5. PCR employed 60 Vbeta and 13 Jbeta primers. Assay: immunoSEQ multiplex PCR; the TCRdb copy retains only in-frame clones and omits some. The data contain approximately 100,000 clones, around 76% of them seen just once; the ten biggest clones take up approximately 8.4%. The sample originates from a study of cytomegalovirus exposure and HLA in healthy donors. Study-level results: Reports state that TCR beta sequences accurately predicted most subjects' HLA-A and HLA-B alleles. Most TCR sequences were uncommon, yet certain public TCRs appeared in many donors.

This sequence originates from a human donor in good health. What was sequenced was PBMCs. This chain uses TRBV11-3 with TRBJ1-2; 10 bases are shared with TRBD1. The CDR3 nucleotides are TGTGCCAAGGGACAGGGGACCTACTATGGCTACACCTTC. It is translated as CAKGQGTYYGYTF.